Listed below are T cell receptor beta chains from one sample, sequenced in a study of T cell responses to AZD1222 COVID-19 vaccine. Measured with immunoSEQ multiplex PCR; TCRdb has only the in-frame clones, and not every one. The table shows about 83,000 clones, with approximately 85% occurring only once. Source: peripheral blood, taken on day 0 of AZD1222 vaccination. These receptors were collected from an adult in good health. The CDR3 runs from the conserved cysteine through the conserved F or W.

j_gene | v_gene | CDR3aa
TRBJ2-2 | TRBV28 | CASSQILAGQLFF
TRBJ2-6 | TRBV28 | CASRRANVLTF
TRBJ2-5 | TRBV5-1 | CASSLVNSQETQYF
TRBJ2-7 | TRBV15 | CATSRDRGLSYEQYF
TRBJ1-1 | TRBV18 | CASSTEQYTEAFF
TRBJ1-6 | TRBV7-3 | CASSREGMNSPLHF
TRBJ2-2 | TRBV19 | CASSIWSQTNTGELFF
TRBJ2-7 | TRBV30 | CAWSMRLAGVTTYEQYF
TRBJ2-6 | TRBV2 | CASSWDRGRGANVLTF
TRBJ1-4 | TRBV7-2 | CASSLGQGGEKLFF
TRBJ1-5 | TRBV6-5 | CASRGSSNQPQHF
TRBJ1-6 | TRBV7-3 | CASSLTSGRGLHF
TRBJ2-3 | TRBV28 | CSGGRDADTQYF
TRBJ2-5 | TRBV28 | CASSILAGEETQYF
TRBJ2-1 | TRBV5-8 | CASSPGTGGDEQFF
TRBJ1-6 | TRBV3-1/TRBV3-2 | CASSLGRFNSPLHF
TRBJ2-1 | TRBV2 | CASSGGLSNEQFF
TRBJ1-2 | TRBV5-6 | CASSPDDRDNYGYTF
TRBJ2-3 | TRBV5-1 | CASSLVLAGGTTDTQYF
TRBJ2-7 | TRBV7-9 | CASSSRGQGEYEQYF
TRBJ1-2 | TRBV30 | CAWSRTRGSAGYTF
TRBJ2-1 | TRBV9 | CASSGRQGAINEQFF
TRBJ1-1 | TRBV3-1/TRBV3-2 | CASSHDRGLKAEAFF
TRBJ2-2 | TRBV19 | CASSIPAGVDTGELFF
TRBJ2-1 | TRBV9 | CASSVGWGDSYNEQFF
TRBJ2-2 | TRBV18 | CASSPTSTGELFF
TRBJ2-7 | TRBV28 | CASSKIEEQYF
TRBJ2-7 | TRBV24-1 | CATSDLVGSSYEQYF
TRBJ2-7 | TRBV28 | CASRTGRFYEQYF
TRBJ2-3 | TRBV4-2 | CASSQEAAPTDTQYF
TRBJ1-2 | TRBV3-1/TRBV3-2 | CASSQEGHSYGYTF
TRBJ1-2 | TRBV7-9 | CASSSLLRQGGYTF
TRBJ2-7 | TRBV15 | CATSTLGATITYEQYF
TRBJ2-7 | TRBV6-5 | CASSYFSGTYEQYF
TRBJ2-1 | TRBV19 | CASRSPGTGALGEQFF
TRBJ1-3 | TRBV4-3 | CASSQDPGFPGNTIYF